A selection of T cell receptor beta chains follows, all from one sample in a study of cytomegalovirus exposure and HLA in healthy donors. TCRdb's table, derived via immunoSEQ multiplex PCR, lists solely in-frame clones and lacks some. The repertoire includes 140,000 to 150,000 clones, just under 70% of them detected once, and around 4% sits in the top ten. Sequenced input: PBMCs. The receptors come from a man aged 55 to 70 in good health and CMV-seronegative. Both conserved end residues are part of each CDR3. D genes are given only for firm matches. A clone size is listed for some rows: how often the clone was seen (once, few, many), or a class if it is expanded.

j_call clone_size d_call v_call cdr3_nt cdr3_aa
TRBJ2-7 few - TRBV7-8 TGTGCCAGCAGCCCAAACCCGACAGCCACCTCTGGCGAGCAGTACTTC CASSPNPTATSGEQYF
TRBJ2-5 - - TRBV10-1 TGCGCCAGCAGTGACCCCAGGTACCAAGAGACCCAGTACTTC CASSDPRYQETQYF
TRBJ2-5 few TRBD2 TRBV9 TGTGCCAGCAGCTCACCTTTAGCGGGAGGTGAGACCCAGTACTTC CASSSPLAGGETQYF
TRBJ1-1 - - TRBV9 TGTGCCAGCAGTGTAGGATGGGGGGGAGGGACTGAAGCTTTCTTT CASSVGWGGGTEAFF
TRBJ1-4 - TRBD1 TRBV28 TGTGCCAGCAGTTCGACAGGGGAAACTAATGAAAAACTGTTTTTT CASSSTGETNEKLFF
TRBJ2-1 - TRBD2 TRBV9 TGTGCCAGCAGCGTAGATAGCGGGGGAAACAATGAGCAGTTCTTC CASSVDSGGNNEQFF
TRBJ2-7 - - TRBV11-3 TGTGCCAGCAGTCCAGGGCGGAACGAGCAGTACTTC CASSPGRNEQYF
TRBJ1-2 - TRBD1 TRBV25-1 TGTGCCAGCAGTCTATCGGACAGGGAGGGAGGCGGCTACACCTTC CASSLSDREGGGYTF
TRBJ2-3 - - TRBV5-4 TGTGCCAGCAGCCCACAGGCCACAGATACGCAGTATTTT CASSPQATDTQYF
TRBJ1-2 once TRBD1 TRBV2 TGTGCCAGCAGTGAAGGGGGACAGGGAGAGCAATATGGCTACACCTTC CASSEGGQGEQYGYTF
TRBJ2-1 - TRBD2 TRBV2 TGTGCCAGCAATGGACTAGCGGGAACCACTAACGATGAGCAGTTCTTC CASNGLAGTTNDEQFF
TRBJ1-2 - - TRBV29-1 TGCAGCGTTGAAGGGGGCCAAGACTATGGCTACACCTTC CSVEGGQDYGYTF
TRBJ1-1 once - TRBV28 TGTGCCAGCAGTTTATCAGGATCGAACACTGAAGCTTTCTTT CASSLSGSNTEAFF
TRBJ2-5 - - TRBV28 TGTGCCAGCAGTACCCCGACGAGGGAGACCCAGTACTTC CASSTPTRETQYF
TRBJ2-3 - TRBD2 TRBV5-6 TGTGCCAGCAGAGCTTTCGGACTAGCAACAGATACGCAGTATTTT CASRAFGLATDTQYF
TRBJ2-7 once TRBD2 TRBV27 TGTGCCAGCAGTTTAGGATCGCGGTCCTGGCGGGAGCTGAAAGAGCAGTACTTC CASSLGSRSWRELKEQYF
TRBJ2-2 - TRBD2 TRBV12-5 TGTGCTAGTGGATCGGGACTAGCGGGACCTATGGGGACCGGGGAGCTGTTTTTT CASGSGLAGPMGTGELFF
TRBJ2-1 - TRBD2 TRBV7-3 TGTGCCAGCAGCCGGACTAGCGGAGACAATGAGCAGTTCTTC CASSRTSGDNEQFF
TRBJ1-2 - - TRBV5-4 TGTGCCAGCAGCTTGGGGCTAGTAGGGGATGGCTACACCTTC CASSLGLVGDGYTF
TRBJ2-7 - TRBD1 TRBV28 TGTGCCAGCAGAGGTTCCGGGACAGTATACGAGCAGTACTTC CASRGSGTVYEQYF
TRBJ2-5 - TRBD2 TRBV9 TGTGCCAGCAACCAGCGGGAGATGGAGGAGACCCAGTACTTC CASNQREMEETQYF
TRBJ2-7 - TRBD1 TRBV29-1 TGCAGCGCCCACAGGGGATTCGAGCAGTACTTC CSAHRGFEQYF
TRBJ2-7 few - TRBV4-1 TGCGCCAGCAGCGCCCGACTGGATTCGGGGGATCACGAGCAGTACTTC CASSARLDSGDHEQYF
TRBJ2-7 few - TRBV5-1 TGCGCCAGCAGCTTGGCAGCGACCTCCTACGAGCAGTACTTC CASSLAATSYEQYF
TRBJ1-4 - TRBD1 TRBV15 TGTGCCACCAGCAGAGATTATACAGGGGCCGGACCGAATGAAAAACTGTTTTTT CATSRDYTGAGPNEKLFF
TRBJ2-5 - TRBD1 TRBV15 TGTGCCACCAGCAAGGACAGGGGGGAGGAGACCCAGTACTTC CATSKDRGEETQYF
TRBJ2-2 few - TRBV5-1 TGCGCCAGCAGCTTGCAGCGGTCCACCGGGGAGCTGTTTTTT CASSLQRSTGELFF
TRBJ1-1 few - TRBV30 TGTGCCTGGAGTGTACTGCGGGAAACTGAAGCTTTCTTT CAWSVLRETEAFF
TRBJ2-1 - TRBD2 TRBV27 TGTGCCAGCAGTCCGGGAACTCACTCGGTGGTAGCGGGAGCGGAGCAGTTCTTC CASSPGTHSVVAGAEQFF
TRBJ1-3 - TRBD1 TRBV30 TGTGCCGGGGAAACAGGGGCGGACACCATATATTTT CAGETGADTIYF
TRBJ1-1 - - TRBV7-6 TGTGCCAGCAGCGTCGGTCGGACAGCCCTTGGACCCTTGGTGAACACTGAAGCTTTCTTT CASSVGRTALGPLVNTEAFF
TRBJ1-1 few - TRBV5-1 TGCGCCAGCAGCTCTACAGGCTTGAGGAACACTGAAGCTTTCTTT CASSSTGLRNTEAFF
TRBJ2-3 - TRBD2 TRBV4-1 TGCGCCAGCAGCCAAGCGGGGGGGGGAGAAAAAACAGATACGCAGTATTTT CASSQAGGGEKTDTQYF
TRBJ2-5 - TRBD2 TRBV4-3 TGCGCCAGCAGCCAAGATGGACTAGCCGGGGAGCAGTACTTC CASSQDGLAGEQYF
TRBJ2-5 - - TRBV9 TGTGCCAGCAGCGTAGGAACTAGTGGCCAAGAGACCCAGTACTTC CASSVGTSGQETQYF
TRBJ1-3 few TRBD1 TRBV7-9 TGTGCCAGCAGCACGATTGGGACAGGGGGACCAGTCTCTGGAAACACCATATATTTT CASSTIGTGGPVSGNTIYF
TRBJ1-6 - TRBD1 TRBV10-2 TGCGCCAGCGTGGCCCAGACAGGGTCCAATTCACCCCTCCACTTT CASVAQTGSNSPLHF
TRBJ2-7 - - TRBV7-8 TGTGCCAGCAGCATCGGAGGCGGCTACGAGCAGTACTTC CASSIGGGYEQYF
TRBJ2-7 - TRBD1 TRBV2 TGTGCCAGCACTCCGGGACAGGGGGCCTGGGAGCAGTACTTC CASTPGQGAWEQYF
TRBJ1-1 few TRBD1 TRBV7-2 TGTGCCAGCAGGCTAGACAGGGCGAACACTGAAGCTTTCTTT CASRLDRANTEAFF
TRBJ1-2 few - TRBV6-1 TGTGCCATCAGTGAGTCTCTGTCCCGTGGCTACACCTTC CAISESLSRGYTF
TRBJ2-2 - TRBD1 TRBV10-3 TGTGCCATCAGTGAGTCGGGGACAGTAAACACCGGGGAGCTGTTTTTT CAISESGTVNTGELFF
TRBJ2-4 few TRBD1 TRBV5-4 TGTGCCAGCAGCTTGGCGAGGGGGCCTAACATTCAGTACTTC CASSLARGPNIQYF
TRBJ2-3 few - TRBV29-1 TGCAGCGTTGAGAGACTCCTTAGCACAGATACGCAGTATTTT CSVERLLSTDTQYF
TRBJ2-7 - - TRBV9 TGTGCCAGCACAAGGGGGATTAGCTCCTACGAGCAGTACTTC CASTRGISSYEQYF
TRBJ2-5 - - TRBV7-3 TGTGCCAGCAGCTTAATAGGGGGTGAGACCCAGTACTTC CASSLIGGETQYF
TRBJ1-2 - - TRBV30 TGTGCCTGGTTGTACACTGGCTACACCTTC CAWLYTGYTF
TRBJ2-1 - - TRBV25-1 TGTGCCAGCAGTTTCCACTACAATGAGCAGTTCTTC CASSFHYNEQFF